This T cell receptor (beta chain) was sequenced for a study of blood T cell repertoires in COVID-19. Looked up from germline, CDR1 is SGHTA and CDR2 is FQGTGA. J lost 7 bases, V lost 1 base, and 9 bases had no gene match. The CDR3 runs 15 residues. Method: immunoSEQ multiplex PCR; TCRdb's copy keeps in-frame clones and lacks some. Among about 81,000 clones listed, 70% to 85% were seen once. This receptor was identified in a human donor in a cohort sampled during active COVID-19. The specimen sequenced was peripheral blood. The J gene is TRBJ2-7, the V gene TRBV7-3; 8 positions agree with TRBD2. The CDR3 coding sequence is TGTGCCAGCAGCTTAAGCGGGGGGCCGGGTCGTGAGCAGTACTTC. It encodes CASSLSGGPGREQYF.